This T cell receptor beta chain was sequenced for a study of shared clonotypes between healthy human individuals. Some clones are missing from TCRdb's copy, which holds only in-frame ones; the method was immunoSEQ multiplex PCR. The table records 2 million to 3 million clones, over 85% of them present only once. The study's findings and limits: Having only a few donors restricted how much genetic and exposure-history diversity was captured.

This clone was recorded once. Its antigen is not known. The clonotype comes from a man aged 18 to 29 in good health. Some clones in this sample may be carry-over from other donors' samples. Sequenced material: naive CD4+ T cells from PBMCs. The sample's subset: CD45RA+ positively selected.

The CDR3 DNA reads TGTGCCAGCAGCTTTGTCGGAGGGGCAAATGAAAAACTGTTTTTT. Translated, it gives CASSFVGGANEKLFF. This chain connects TRBV5-4 to TRBJ1-4; D possibly corresponds to TRBD1 (5 bases). Germline lookup yields CDR1 SGHNT and CDR2 YYREEE (reference sequence). The CDR3 contains 15 residues. Trimming cost V 2 bases and J 5 bases, with 13 bases left between them.